These T cell receptor beta chains were read from a single sample in a study of CD8 T cells in Susac syndrome. Using its own MiXCR run on the immunoSEQ multiplex PCR reads, TCRdb lists one record per CDR3 protein. The table includes some 250,000 distinct CDR3 sequences, 90% to 96% detected once. The sequenced material came from CD4+ T cells from PBMCs. The receptor source for this set is a human donor with Susac syndrome. CDR3s include the opening cysteine and the closing phenylalanine or tryptophan. The D gene is left open where the match is weak. Size values are once, few and many counts, or a class for expanded clones, and some rows have none.

cdr3_nt cdr3_aa j_call d_call v_call cdr3_length clone_size
TGCGCCAGCAGCCAAGATAATAACAATGAGCAGTTCTTC CASSQDNNNEQFF TRBJ2-1 NA TRBV4-1 13 NA
TGTGCCAGCAGCCAAGAGGGGCCACGAAACATTCAGTACTTC CASSQEGPRNIQYF TRBJ2-4 NA TRBV4-2 14 NA
TGCAGCGCGGACAGGGGACCGAACACCGGGGAGCTGTTTTTT CSADRGPNTGELFF TRBJ2-2 TRBD1 TRBV29-1 14 NA
TGTGCCAGCAGCCAAGTACGAGTAAGTGAGCAGTTCTTC CASSQVRVSEQFF TRBJ2-1 NA TRBV14 13 NA
TGTGCCAGCAGTATGGGACAGGGGCCCTATGGCTACACCTTC CASSMGQGPYGYTF TRBJ1-2 TRBD1 TRBV28 14 NA
TGTGCCTGGAGCCCTTTAGCGGGGCACTTCACAGATACGCAGTATTTT CAWSPLAGHFTDTQYF TRBJ2-3 TRBD2 TRBV30 16 NA
TGTGCCAGCAGCTACGGGACTACCGCCTACAATGAGCAGTTCTTC CASSYGTTAYNEQFF TRBJ2-1 TRBD2 TRBV5-4 15 once
TGTGCCAGCAGTCGGACCTACGAGCAGTACTTC CASSRTYEQYF TRBJ2-7 NA TRBV12-3/TRBV12-4 11 few
TGCAGTACTACCAAAGCTTTGTTGGGGGGCAGAACAGATACGCAGTATTTT CSTTKALLGGRTDTQYF TRBJ2-3 NA TRBV20-1 17 NA
TGTGCCAGCAGTTATAATCGGCCCCAGCATTTT CASSYNRPQHF TRBJ1-5 NA TRBV28 11 NA
TGTGCCAGCAGCCCTTCTGTTGAATTCACAGATACGCAGTATTTT CASSPSVEFTDTQYF TRBJ2-3 NA TRBV7-3 15 once
TGCAGTGCTGGTACAGATACGCAGTATTTT CSAGTDTQYF TRBJ2-3 NA TRBV20-1 10 NA
TGTGCTAGCAGCTCCTTAGCGGGAGGGCCGTGGGAGACCCAGTACTTC CASSSLAGGPWETQYF TRBJ2-5 TRBD2 TRBV7-7 16 NA
TGTGCCAGCAGCCTAGGGAGGGATAGCACAGATACGCAGTATTTT CASSLGRDSTDTQYF TRBJ2-3 TRBD2 TRBV6-1 15 NA
TGTGCCAGCAGCGTAGGTGGGACTTCATCCTACAATGAGCAGTTCTTC CASSVGGTSSYNEQFF TRBJ2-1 NA TRBV9 16 NA
TGCAGTGCTGTCAGAGGTGAGCAGTTCTTC CSAVRGEQFF TRBJ2-1 NA TRBV20-1 10 NA
TGCAGCGGCCAGAAGGGGCAGGGCTCCTACGAGCAGTACTTC CSGQKGQGSYEQYF TRBJ2-7 NA TRBV29-1 14 once
TGTGCCAGCAGCCAAGACTACAGGCCTAATCAGCCCCAGCATTTT CASSQDYRPNQPQHF TRBJ1-5 NA TRBV3-1 15 NA
TGTGCCACCAGCAGGGCCCCAACGGCCGCGGGGGAGACCCAGTACTTC CATSRAPTAAGETQYF TRBJ2-5 NA TRBV15 16 NA
TGCGCCAGCAGCCCCTGGACTAGCGGGGAGGTAGCCAAAAACATTCAGTACTTC CASSPWTSGEVAKNIQYF TRBJ2-4 TRBD2 TRBV4-1 18 NA
TGTGCCACCAGCAGAGATTCCCAGGCCTATGGCTACACCTTC CATSRDSQAYGYTF TRBJ1-2 NA TRBV15 14 NA
TGCAGCGTTGACTCTCCGCTAGCGGAAAACGACAATGAGCAGTTCTTC CSVDSPLAENDNEQFF TRBJ2-1 TRBD2 TRBV29-1 16 NA
TGTGCCAGCAGCCGAGGACAGGTAAACTCCTACGAGCAGTACTTC CASSRGQVNSYEQYF TRBJ2-7 TRBD1 TRBV27 15 NA
TGTGCCAGCAGCTTAGCAAGAAACGGCATTCAGTACTTC CASSLARNGIQYF TRBJ2-4 NA TRBV7-2 13 NA
TGTGCCAGCAGCTTAGAGGGCAGGGGCACTGAAGCTTTCTTT CASSLEGRGTEAFF TRBJ1-1 NA TRBV7-8 14 NA
TGTGCCAGCAGTTTTAATGGGGGCTCCTACGAGCAGTACTTC CASSFNGGSYEQYF TRBJ2-7 NA TRBV12-3/TRBV12-4 14 NA
TGCAGCTTTCGGGCCACTAATGAAGCTTTCTTT CSFRATNEAFF TRBJ1-1 NA TRBV29-1 11 NA
TGTGCCACCAAAAGCGTGGGAGGAGTTACAGATACGCAGTATTTT CATKSVGGVTDTQYF TRBJ2-3 NA TRBV19 15 NA
TGTGCCAGCAGCCGCAACCCAACAGGACAGAACACTGAAGCTTTCTTT CASSRNPTGQNTEAFF TRBJ1-1 NA TRBV28 16 NA
TGTGCCAGCAGCGCCCTCATGGGGGTGAACACTGAAGCTTTCTTT CASSALMGVNTEAFF TRBJ1-1 NA TRBV9 15 NA
TGTGCCAGCTCACCATCCCAGACTAACTATGGCTACACCTTC CASSPSQTNYGYTF TRBJ1-2 NA TRBV18 14 NA
TGTGCCAGCAGCCAAGAGGGTGGGACCGAGAAGTACTTC CASSQEGGTEKYF TRBJ2-7 NA TRBV4-2 13 NA
TGTGCCACCAGCGGGGGGACAGGGGGTGCGGCTAGCACAGATACGCAGTATTTT CATSGGTGGAASTDTQYF TRBJ2-3 TRBD1 TRBV15 18 NA
TGTGCCAGCAGTCCCTGGACTACCTACAATGAGCAGTTCTTC CASSPWTTYNEQFF TRBJ2-1 NA TRBV12-3/TRBV12-4 14 NA